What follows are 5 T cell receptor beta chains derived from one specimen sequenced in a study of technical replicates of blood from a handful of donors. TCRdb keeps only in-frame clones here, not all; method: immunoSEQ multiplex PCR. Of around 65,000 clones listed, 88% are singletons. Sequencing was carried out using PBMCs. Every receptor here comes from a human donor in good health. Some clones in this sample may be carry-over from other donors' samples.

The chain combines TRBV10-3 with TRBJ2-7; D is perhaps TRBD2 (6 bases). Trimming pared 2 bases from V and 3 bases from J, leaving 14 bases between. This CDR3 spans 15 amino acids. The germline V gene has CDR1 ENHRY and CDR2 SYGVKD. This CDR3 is CAISEVASDSYEQYF. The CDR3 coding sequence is TGTGCCATCAGTGAGGTGGCTAGCGATAGCTACGAGCAGTACTTC.

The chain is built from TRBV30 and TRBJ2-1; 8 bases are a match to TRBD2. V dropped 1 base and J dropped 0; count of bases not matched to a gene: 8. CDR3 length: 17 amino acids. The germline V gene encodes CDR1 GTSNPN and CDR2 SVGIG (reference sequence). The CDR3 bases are TGTGCCTGGAGTGGGGTAGCGGGAATAGGCTCCTACAATGAGCAGTTCTTC. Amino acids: CAWSGVAGIGSYNEQFF. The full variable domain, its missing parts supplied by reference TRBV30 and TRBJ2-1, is SQTIHQWPATLVQPVGSPLSLECTVEGTSNPNLYWYRQAAGRGLQLLFYSVGIGQISSEVPQNLSASRPQDRQFILSSKKLLLSDSGFYLCAWSGVAGIGSYNEQFFGPGTRLTVL.

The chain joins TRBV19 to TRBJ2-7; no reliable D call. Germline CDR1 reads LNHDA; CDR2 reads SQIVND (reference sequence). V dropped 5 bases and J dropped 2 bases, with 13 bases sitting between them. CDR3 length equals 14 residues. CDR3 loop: CASSASLYTYEQYF. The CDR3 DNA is TGTGCCAGTAGTGCGTCTTTGTATACCTACGAGCAGTACTTC.

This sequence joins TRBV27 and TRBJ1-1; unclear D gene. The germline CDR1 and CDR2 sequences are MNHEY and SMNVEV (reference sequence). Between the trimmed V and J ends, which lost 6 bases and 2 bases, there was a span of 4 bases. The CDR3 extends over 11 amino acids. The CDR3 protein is CASRINTEAFF. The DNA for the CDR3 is TGTGCCAGCAGAATAAACACTGAAGCTTTCTTT.

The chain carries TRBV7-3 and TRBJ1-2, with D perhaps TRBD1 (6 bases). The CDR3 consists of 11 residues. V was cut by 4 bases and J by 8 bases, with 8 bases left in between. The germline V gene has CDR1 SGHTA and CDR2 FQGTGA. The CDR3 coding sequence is TGTGCCAGCAGCTCAGGGGAAGGCTACACCTTC. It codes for CASSSGEGYTF. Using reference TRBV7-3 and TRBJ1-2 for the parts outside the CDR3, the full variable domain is GAGVSQTPSNKVTEKGKYVELRCDPISGHTALYWYRQSLGQGPEFLIYFQGTGAADDSGLPNDRFFAVRPEGSVSTLKIQRTERGDSAVYLCASSSGEGYTFGSGTRLTVV.